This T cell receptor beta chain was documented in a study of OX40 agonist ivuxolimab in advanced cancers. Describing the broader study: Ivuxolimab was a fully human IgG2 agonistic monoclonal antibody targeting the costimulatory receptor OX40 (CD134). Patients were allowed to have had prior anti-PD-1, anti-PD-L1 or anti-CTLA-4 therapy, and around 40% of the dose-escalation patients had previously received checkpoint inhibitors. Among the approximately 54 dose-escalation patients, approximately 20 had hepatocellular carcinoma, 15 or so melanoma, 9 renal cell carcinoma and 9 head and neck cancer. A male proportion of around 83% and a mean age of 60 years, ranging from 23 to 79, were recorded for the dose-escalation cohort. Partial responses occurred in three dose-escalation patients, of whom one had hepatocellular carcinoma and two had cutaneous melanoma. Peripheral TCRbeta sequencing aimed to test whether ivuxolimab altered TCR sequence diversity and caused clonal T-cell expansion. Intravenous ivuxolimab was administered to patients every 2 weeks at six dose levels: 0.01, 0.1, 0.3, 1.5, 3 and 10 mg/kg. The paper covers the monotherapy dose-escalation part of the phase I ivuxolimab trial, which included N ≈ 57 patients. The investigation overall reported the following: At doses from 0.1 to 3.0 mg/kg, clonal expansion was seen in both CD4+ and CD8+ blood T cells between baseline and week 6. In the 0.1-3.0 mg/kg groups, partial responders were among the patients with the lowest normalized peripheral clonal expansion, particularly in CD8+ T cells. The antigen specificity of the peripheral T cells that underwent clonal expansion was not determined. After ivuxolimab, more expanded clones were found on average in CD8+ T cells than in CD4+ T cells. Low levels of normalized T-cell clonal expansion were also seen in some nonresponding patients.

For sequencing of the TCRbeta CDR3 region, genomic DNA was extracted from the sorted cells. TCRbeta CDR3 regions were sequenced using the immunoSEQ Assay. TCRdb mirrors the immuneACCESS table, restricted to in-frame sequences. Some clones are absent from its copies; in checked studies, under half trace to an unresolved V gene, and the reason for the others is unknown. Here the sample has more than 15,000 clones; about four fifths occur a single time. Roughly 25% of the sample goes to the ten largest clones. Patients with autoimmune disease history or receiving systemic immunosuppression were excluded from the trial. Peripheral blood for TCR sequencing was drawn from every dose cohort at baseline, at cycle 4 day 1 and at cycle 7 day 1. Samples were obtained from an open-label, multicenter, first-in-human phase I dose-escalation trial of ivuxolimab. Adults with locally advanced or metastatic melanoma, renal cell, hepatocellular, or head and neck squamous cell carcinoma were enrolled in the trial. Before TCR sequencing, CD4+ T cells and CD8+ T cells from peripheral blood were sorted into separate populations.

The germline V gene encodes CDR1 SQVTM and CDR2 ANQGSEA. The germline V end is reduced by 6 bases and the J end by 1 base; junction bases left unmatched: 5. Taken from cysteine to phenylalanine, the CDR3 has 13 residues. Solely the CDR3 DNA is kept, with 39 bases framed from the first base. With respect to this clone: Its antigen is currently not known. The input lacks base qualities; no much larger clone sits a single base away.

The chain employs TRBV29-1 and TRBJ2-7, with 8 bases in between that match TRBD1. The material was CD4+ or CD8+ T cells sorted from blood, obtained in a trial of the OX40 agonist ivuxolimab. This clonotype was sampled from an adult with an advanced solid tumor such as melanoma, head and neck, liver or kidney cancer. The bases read TGCAGCGTAGTGACAGGGGATTCCTACGAGCAGTACTTC. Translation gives CSVVTGDSYEQYF.